The rows below give T cell receptor beta chains drawn from one sample of a study of cytomegalovirus exposure and HLA in healthy donors. Assay used: immunoSEQ multiplex PCR; TCRdb lists only in-frame clones, some missing. The sample holds around 300,000 clones; roughly 70% are singletons and the top ten take 2% to 2.5%. The sample was PBMCs. Source of these receptors: a female donor in good health and CMV-seronegative. Both conserved end residues are part of each CDR3. Fields, in order: V gene, J gene, D gene, clone size, CDR3 DNA, CDR3 protein. D genes are given only for firm matches. Expanded clones get a size class; other rows say once, few or many, or leave the size out.

TRBV9,TRBJ2-5,TRBD1,few,TGTGCCAGCAGCTCAGGACAGGCAGAGACCCAGTACTTC,CASSSGQAETQYF
TRBV18,TRBJ1-1,NA,few,TGTGCCAGCTCACCACAACTCAGGGTGTCTTTCTTT,CASSPQLRVSFF
TRBV7-9,TRBJ2-3,NA,NA,TGTTCCAGCAGCTACTCCCTCTCACGCACAGATACGCAGTATTTT,CSSSYSLSRTDTQYF
TRBV27,TRBJ1-1,TRBD1,NA,TGTGCCAGCAGTCCGATACCTCCCCGGGACAGCGGGAACACTGAAGCTTTCTTT,CASSPIPPRDSGNTEAFF
TRBV19,TRBJ2-1,TRBD1,NA,TGTGCCAGTAGTATCTCAGACAGGGTATCGCACAATGAGCAGTTCTTC,CASSISDRVSHNEQFF
TRBV14,TRBJ2-7,NA,NA,TGTGCCAGCAGCTGGGGCTTGGCCGAGCAGTACTTC,CASSWGLAEQYF
TRBV11-2,TRBJ2-5,NA,NA,TGTGCCAGCAGCTTAGCGGGAGTGGAGACCCAGTACTTC,CASSLAGVETQYF
TRBV5-1,TRBJ1-1,NA,NA,TGCGCCAGCAGCTCCAGGGGCACTGAAGCTTTCTTT,CASSSRGTEAFF
TRBV13,TRBJ2-7,TRBD2,NA,TGTGCCAGCAGCCCCCGGGGAGGGTCCTACGAGCAGTACTTC,CASSPRGGSYEQYF
TRBV9,TRBJ2-2,TRBD2,NA,TGTGCCGCGGGGAGGGGCGGGGAGCTGTTTTTT,CAAGRGGELFF
TRBV4-1,TRBJ2-7,NA,NA,TGCGCCAGCAGCCAGACTCCGTCGAGGGGGGGCAACGAGCAGTACTTC,CASSQTPSRGGNEQYF
TRBV10-3,TRBJ2-7,TRBD2,few,TGTGCCATCAGTGAGTCGAGCGGGAGCTCCTACGAGCAGTACTTC,CAISESSGSSYEQYF
TRBV10-3,TRBJ2-1,NA,few,TGTGCCATCAGTGAGGCAGGGGTCAGGTTCACTGAGCAGTTCTTC,CAISEAGVRFTEQFF
TRBV5-4,TRBJ2-3,TRBD2,NA,TGTGCCAGCAGCTTGGAACTAGCGGGAAGAATGGCAGATACGCAGTATTTT,CASSLELAGRMADTQYF
TRBV6-5,TRBJ2-1,NA,few,TGTGCCAGCAGTTCCGGGTATGTCAATGAGCAGTTCTTC,CASSSGYVNEQFF
TRBV18,TRBJ1-1,NA,NA,TGTGCCAGCTCACCATCCGGGGGGAACACTGAAGCTTTCTTT,CASSPSGGNTEAFF
TRBV7-6,TRBJ2-5,NA,NA,TGTGCCAGCAGCTTAGAAGATTCCAGGGCCGAGACCCAGTACTTC,CASSLEDSRAETQYF
TRBV2,TRBJ2-7,NA,NA,TGTGCCAGCATCCCGACAACCTACTCCTACGAGCAGTACTTC,CASIPTTYSYEQYF
TRBV5-1,TRBJ2-3,TRBD2,few,TGCGCCAGCAGCATGGGACTAAAAGGAGATACGCAGTATTTT,CASSMGLKGDTQYF
TRBV6-1,TRBJ1-5,TRBD1,NA,TGTGCCAGCAGTGAACAGGGGGCGCGGAATCAGCCCCAGCATTTT,CASSEQGARNQPQHF
TRBV7-9,TRBJ2-7,NA,NA,TGTTCCAGCAGCACCGCACTCTACGAGCAGTACTTC,CSSSTALYEQYF
TRBV6-6,TRBJ2-1,NA,NA,TGTGCCAGCAGTTACTCGAATTCTAACAATGAGCAGTTCTTC,CASSYSNSNNEQFF
TRBV2,TRBJ2-1,NA,NA,TGTGCCAGCAGTGAGGGGACTCCCCCTCGGAATGAGCAGTTCTTC,CASSEGTPPRNEQFF
TRBV7-2,TRBJ2-1,TRBD2,once,TGTGCCAGCAGCTCCCCCGGACTAGCGGCCTACAATGAGCAGTTCTTC,CASSSPGLAAYNEQFF
TRBV4-2,TRBJ1-2,TRBD1,NA,TGTGCCAGCAGTCGACAGGGGAATGGCTACACCTTC,CASSRQGNGYTF